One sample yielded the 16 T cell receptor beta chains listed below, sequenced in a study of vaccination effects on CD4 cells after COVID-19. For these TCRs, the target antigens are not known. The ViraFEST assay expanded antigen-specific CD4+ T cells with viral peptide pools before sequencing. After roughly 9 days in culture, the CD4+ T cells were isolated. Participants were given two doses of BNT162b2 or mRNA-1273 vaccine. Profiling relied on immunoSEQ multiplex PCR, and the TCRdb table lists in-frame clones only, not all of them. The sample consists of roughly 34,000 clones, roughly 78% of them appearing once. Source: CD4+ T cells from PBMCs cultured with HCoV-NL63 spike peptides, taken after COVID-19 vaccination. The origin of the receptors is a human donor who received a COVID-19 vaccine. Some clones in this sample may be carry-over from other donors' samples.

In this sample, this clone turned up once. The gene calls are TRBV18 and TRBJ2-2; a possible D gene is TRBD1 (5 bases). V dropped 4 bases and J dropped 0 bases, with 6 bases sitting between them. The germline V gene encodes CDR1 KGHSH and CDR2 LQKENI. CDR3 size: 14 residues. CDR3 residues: CASSQTANTGELFF. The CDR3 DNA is TGTGCCAGCTCACAGACAGCGAACACCGGGGAGCTGTTTTTT.

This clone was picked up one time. The CDR3 protein is CASSQGPHPPYEQYV. CDR3 DNA: TGTGCCAGCAGCCAAGGTCCTCACCCCCCCTACGAGCAGTACGTC. The V call is TRBV7-2, the J call TRBJ2-7; the D is unclear. Trimming shortened V by 5 bases and J by 2 bases, and 16 bases separated the two germline ends. Germline loops: CDR1 SGHTA, CDR2 FQGNSA. There are 15 residues in the CDR3.

This chain's CDR3 is CASSTGTGSIDYGYTF. CDR3 in DNA: TGTGCCAGCAGCACAGGGACAGGGTCTATCGACTATGGCTACACCTTC. The V call is TRBV9, the J call TRBJ1-2, with 9 nucleotides matching TRBD1. The CDR3 covers 16 residues. Germline V CDR1 and CDR2: SGDLS, YYNGEE. The V gene end was trimmed by 4 bases and the J gene end by 3 bases; junction bases not matched to a gene: 10.

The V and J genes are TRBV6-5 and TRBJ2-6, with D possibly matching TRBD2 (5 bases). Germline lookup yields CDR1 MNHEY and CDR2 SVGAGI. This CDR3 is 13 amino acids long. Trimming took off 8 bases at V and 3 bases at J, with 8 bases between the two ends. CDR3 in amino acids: CASLRVGANVLTF. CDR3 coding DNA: TGTGCCAGCCTGAGGGTTGGGGCCAACGTCCTGACTTTC.

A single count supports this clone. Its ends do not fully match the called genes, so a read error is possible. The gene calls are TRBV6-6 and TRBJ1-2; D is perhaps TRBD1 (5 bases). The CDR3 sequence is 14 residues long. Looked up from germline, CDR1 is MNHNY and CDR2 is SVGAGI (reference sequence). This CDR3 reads CASRYSMGGYGYTF. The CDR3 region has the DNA TGTGCCAGCAGGTACTCGATGGGGGGCTATGGCTACACCTTC.

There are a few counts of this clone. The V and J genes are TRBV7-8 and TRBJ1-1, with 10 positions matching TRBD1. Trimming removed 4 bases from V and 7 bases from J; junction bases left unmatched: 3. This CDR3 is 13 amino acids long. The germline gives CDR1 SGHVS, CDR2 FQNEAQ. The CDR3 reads CASSWGQGFEAFF. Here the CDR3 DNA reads TGTGCCAGCAGCTGGGGACAGGGGTTTGAAGCTTTCTTT.

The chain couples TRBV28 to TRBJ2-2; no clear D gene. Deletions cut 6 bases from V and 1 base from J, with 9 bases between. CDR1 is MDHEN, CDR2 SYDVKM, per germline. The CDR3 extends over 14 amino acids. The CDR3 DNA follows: TGTGCCAGCAGGGGTGGCGGGAACACCGGGGAGCTGTTTTTT. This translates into CASRGGGNTGELFF.

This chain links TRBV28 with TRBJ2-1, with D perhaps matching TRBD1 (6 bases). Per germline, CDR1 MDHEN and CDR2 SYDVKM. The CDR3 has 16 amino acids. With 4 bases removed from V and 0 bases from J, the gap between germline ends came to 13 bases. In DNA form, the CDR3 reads TGTGCCAGCAGTTCCCGACAGGCAAGCTCCTACAATGAGCAGTTCTTC. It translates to CASSSRQASSYNEQFF.

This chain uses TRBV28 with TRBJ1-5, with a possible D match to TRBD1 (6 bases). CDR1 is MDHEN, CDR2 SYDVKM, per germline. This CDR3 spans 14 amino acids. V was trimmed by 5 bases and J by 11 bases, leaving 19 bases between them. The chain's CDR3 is CASSGPSQGRAQHF. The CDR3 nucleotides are TGTGCCAGCAGTGGACCTTCCCAGGGGAGGGCCCAGCATTTT.

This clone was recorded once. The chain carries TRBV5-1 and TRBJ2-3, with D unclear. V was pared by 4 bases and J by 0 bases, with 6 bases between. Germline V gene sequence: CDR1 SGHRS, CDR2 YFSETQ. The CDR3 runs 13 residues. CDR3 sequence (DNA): TGCGCCAGCAGCCCCATTAGCACAGATACGCAGTATTTT. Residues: CASSPISTDTQYF. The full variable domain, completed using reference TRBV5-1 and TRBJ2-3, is KAGVTQTPRYLIKTRGQQVTLSCSPISGHRSVSWYQQTPGQGLQFLFEYFSETQRNKGNFPGRFSGRQFSNSRSEMNVSTLELGDSALYLCASSPISTDTQYFGPGTRLTVL.

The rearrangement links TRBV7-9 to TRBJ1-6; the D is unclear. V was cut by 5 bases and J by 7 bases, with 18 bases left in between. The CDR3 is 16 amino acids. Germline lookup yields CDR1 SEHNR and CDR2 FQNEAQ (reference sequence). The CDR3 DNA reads TGTGCCAGCAGCCCCGCAGGCCATATGGGGAATTCACCCCTCCACTTT. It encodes CASSPAGHMGNSPLHF.

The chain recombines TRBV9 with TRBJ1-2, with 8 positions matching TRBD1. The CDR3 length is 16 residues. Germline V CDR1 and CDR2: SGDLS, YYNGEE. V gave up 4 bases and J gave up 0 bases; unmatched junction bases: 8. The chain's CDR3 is CASSYTAGGANYGYTF. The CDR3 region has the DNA TGTGCCAGCAGCTATACCGCAGGGGGCGCTAACTATGGCTACACCTTC.

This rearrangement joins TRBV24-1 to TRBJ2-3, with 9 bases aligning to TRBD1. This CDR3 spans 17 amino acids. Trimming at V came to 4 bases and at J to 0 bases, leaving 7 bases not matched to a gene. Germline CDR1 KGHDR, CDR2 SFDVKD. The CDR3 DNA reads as TGTGCCACCAGTGACTCGACAGGGGGGCCCAGCACAGATACGCAGTATTTT. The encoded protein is CATSDSTGGPSTDTQYF.

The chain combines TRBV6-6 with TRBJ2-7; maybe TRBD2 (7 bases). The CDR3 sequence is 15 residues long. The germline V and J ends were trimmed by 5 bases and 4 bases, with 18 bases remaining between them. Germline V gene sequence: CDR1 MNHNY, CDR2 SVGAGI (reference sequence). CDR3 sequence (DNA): TGTGCCAGCAGTGGCGGGACACCCGGGGGGTACGAGCAGTACTTC. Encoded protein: CASSGGTPGGYEQYF.

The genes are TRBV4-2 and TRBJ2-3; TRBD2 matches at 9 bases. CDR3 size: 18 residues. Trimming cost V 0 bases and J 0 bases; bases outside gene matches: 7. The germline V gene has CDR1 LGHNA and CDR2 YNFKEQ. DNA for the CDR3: TGTGCCAGCAGCCAAGATTCGAGCGGGGGGACGAGCACAGATACGCAGTATTTT. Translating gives CASSQDSSGGTSTDTQYF.

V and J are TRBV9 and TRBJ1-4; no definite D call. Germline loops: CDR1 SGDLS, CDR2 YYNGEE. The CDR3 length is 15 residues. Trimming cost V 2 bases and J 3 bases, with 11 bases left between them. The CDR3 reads CASSVQAGSNEKLFF. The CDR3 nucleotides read TGTGCCAGCAGCGTCCAGGCGGGGTCTAATGAAAAACTGTTTTTT.